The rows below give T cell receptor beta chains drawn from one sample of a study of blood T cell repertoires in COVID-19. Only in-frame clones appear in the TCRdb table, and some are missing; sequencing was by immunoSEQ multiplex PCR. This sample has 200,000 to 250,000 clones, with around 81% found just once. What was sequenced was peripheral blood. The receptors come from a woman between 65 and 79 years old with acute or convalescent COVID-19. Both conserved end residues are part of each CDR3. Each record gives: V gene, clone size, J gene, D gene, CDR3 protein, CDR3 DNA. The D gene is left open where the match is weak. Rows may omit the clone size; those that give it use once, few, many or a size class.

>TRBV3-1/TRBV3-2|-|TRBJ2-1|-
CASSQAGEPYNEQFF
TGTGCCAGCAGCCAAGCGGGGGAACCCTACAATGAGCAGTTCTTC
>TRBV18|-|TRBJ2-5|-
CASSIRYQETQYF
TGTGCCAGCTCAATCAGGTACCAAGAGACCCAGTACTTC
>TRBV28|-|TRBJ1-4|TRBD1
CASSRGVGGGVKLFF
TGTGCCAGCAGTAGAGGGGTAGGGGGCGGTGTAAAACTGTTTTTT
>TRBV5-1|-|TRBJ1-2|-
CASSPSPQDPGYTF
TGCGCCAGCAGCCCGAGTCCACAGGACCCTGGCTACACCTTC
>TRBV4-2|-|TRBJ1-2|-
CASSQDNTYGYTF
TGTGCCAGCAGCCAAGATAACACCTATGGCTACACCTTC
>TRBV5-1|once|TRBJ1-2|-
CASSLLPLLEFQGYYTF
TGCGCCAGCAGCTTGTTACCCCTCCTAGAATTCCAAGGATATTACACCTTC
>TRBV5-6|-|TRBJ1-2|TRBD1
CASSFPGQGIFGYTF
TGTGCCAGCAGCTTCCCGGGACAGGGAATTTTTGGCTACACCTTC
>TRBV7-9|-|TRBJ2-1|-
CASSLRGGNEQFF
TGTGCCAGCAGCTTAAGGGGAGGCAATGAGCAGTTCTTC
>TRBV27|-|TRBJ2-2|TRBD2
CATSSGVNTGELFF
TGTGCCACCTCTAGCGGGGTGAACACCGGGGAGCTGTTTTTT
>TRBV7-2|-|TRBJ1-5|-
CASSPDRNNQPQHF
TGTGCCAGCAGCCCCGACAGAAACAATCAGCCCCAGCATTTT
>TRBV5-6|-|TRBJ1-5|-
CASSLVGEGNQPQHF
TGTGCCAGCAGCTTGGTAGGGGAAGGCAATCAGCCCCAGCATTTT
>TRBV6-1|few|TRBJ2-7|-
CASSEVGATYEQYF
TGTGCCAGCAGTGAAGTAGGGGCCACCTACGAGCAGTACTTC
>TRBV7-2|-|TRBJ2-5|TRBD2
CASSLGLAVQETQYF
TGTGCCAGCAGCTTAGGGCTAGCGGTACAAGAGACCCAGTACTTC
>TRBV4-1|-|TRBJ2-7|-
CASSPGGGVNYEQYF
TGCGCCAGCAGCCCGGGTGGAGGGGTCAACTACGAGCAGTACTTC